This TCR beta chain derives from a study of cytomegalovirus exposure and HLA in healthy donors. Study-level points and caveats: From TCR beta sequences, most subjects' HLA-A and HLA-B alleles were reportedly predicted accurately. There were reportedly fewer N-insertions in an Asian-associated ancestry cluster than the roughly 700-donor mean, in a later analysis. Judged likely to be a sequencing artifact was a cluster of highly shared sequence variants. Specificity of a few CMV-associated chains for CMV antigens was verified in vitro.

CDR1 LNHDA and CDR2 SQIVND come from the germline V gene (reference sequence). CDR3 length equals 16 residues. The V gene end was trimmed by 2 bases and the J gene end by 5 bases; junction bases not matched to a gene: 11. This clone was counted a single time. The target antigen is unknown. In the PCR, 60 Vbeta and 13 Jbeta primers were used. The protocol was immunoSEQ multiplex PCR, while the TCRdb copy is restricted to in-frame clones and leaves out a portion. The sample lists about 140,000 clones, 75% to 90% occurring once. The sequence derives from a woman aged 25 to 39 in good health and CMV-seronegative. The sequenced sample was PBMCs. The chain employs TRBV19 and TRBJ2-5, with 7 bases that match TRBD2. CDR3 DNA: TGTGCCAGTAGTATAAGGGAGGGAAACCTCGTGGAGACCCAGTACTTC. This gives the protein CASSIREGNLVETQYF.